One sample yielded the 27 T cell receptor beta chains listed below, sequenced in a study of CD8+CD57+ T cells in acquired aplastic anemia. Genomic DNA provided the template from which TCR beta VDJ and CDR3 profiles were obtained. From the reads, TCRdb called clonotypes with MiXCR, one entry per CDR3 protein. The sample lists around 190,000 distinct CDR3 sequences; almost 50% were seen once. Patients included in sequencing had previously demonstrated CD8+CD57+ cell expansion by flow cytometry. Sequencing input: sorted CD4+, CD8+, or CD8+CD57+ T cells (not recorded which) from PBMCs. These receptors originate from a human donor with aplastic anemia.

This chain connects TRBV19 to TRBJ2-1; D not resolved. V lost 5 bases and J 1 base, leaving 21 bases between the germline ends. Germline CDR1 reads LNHDA; CDR2 reads SQIVND (reference sequence). The CDR3 is 18 residues long. For the CDR3, the DNA is TGTGCCAGTAGTGTCAATGCCAAGCCGGCGAGGTCCTACAATGAGCAGTTCTTC. It specifies CASSVNAKPARSYNEQFF.

This clonotype was seen at least ten times. The gene calls are TRBV9 and TRBJ2-3; D gene ambiguous. Per the germline V gene, CDR1 is SGDLS and CDR2 is YYNGEE. V dropped 0 bases and J dropped 6 bases, with 8 bases sitting between them. The CDR3 is 13 residues long. The CDR3 spells CASSVVGWDTQYF. DNA for the CDR3: TGTGCCAGCAGCGTAGTAGGGTGGGATACGCAGTATTTT. The full variable domain, rest sourced from reference TRBV9 and TRBJ2-3, is DSGVTQTPKHLITATGQRVTLRCSPRSGDLSVYWYQQSLDQGLQFLIQYYNGEERAKGNILERFSAQQFPDLHSELNLSSLELGDSALYFCASSVVGWDTQYFGPGTRLTVL.

The J gene is TRBJ2-5, the V gene TRBV2; 7 bases are a match to TRBD1. This CDR3 contains 14 residues. CDR1 and CDR2 from the germline V gene are SNHLY and FYNNEI. Unmatched junction bases numbered 6, after V lost 4 bases and J lost 4 bases. The DNA of the CDR3 is TGTGCCAGCAGTGGGCCAGGGGGTGGAGAGACCCAGTACTTC. This gives the protein CASSGPGGGETQYF.

This clonotype was observed at least ten times. The V and J genes are TRBV7-3 and TRBJ2-7; 10 bases align to TRBD1. Trimming at V came to 4 bases and at J to 3 bases, leaving 12 bases not matched to a gene. Per the germline V gene, CDR1 is SGHTA and CDR2 is FQGTGA. This CDR3 is built from 17 residues. The CDR3 loop is CASSSSAGTGVDYEQYF. The CDR3 DNA is TGTGCCAGCAGCTCCTCCGCGGGGACAGGGGTTGACTACGAGCAGTACTTC.

This clonotype was counted at least ten times. The V gene is TRBV5-1, the J gene TRBJ1-6, with a possible D match to TRBD1 (6 bases). Trimming pared 2 bases from V and 8 bases from J, leaving 14 bases between. From germline, CDR1 is SGHRS and CDR2 YFSETQ. CDR3 length: 15 residues. The CDR3 nucleotides are TGCGCCAGCAGCTTAACGGCAGGGGCGGATTCACCCCTCCACTTT. It translates to CASSLTAGADSPLHF.

The sample holds a few counts of this clonotype. The genes are TRBV2 and TRBJ2-2; 7 positions agree with TRBD1. J was trimmed by 3 bases and V by 6 bases; bases with no gene match: 4. This CDR3 comprises 14 residues. Looked up from germline, CDR1 is SNHLY and CDR2 is FYNNEI. CDR3 coding DNA: TGTGCCAGCAGGAGACAGGGATACACCGGGGAGCTGTTTTTT. The encoded protein is CASRRQGYTGELFF.

This rearrangement joins TRBV27 to TRBJ1-1, with no clear D. The germline gives CDR1 MNHEY, CDR2 SMNVEV (reference sequence). Trimming left V 6 bases short and J 1 base short, with 9 bases between. This CDR3 has 13 residues. Written as DNA, the CDR3 is TGTGCCAGCAGCCGTAATAAGAACACTGAAGCTTTCTTT. The encoded protein is CASSRNKNTEAFF.

Many counts were recorded for this clonotype. This chain joins TRBV6-1 and TRBJ2-7; 14 nucleotides align to TRBD2. The germline CDR1 and CDR2 sequences are MNHNS and SASEGT. This CDR3 is 16 amino acids long. V trimming: 4 bases; J trimming: 6 bases; junction bases outside the gene matches: 8. The CDR3 coding sequence is TGTGCCAGCAGTGGCGGGACTAGCGGGGGAGGACGCGAGCAGTACTTC. Amino acid sequence: CASSGGTSGGGREQYF.

This clonotype was seen at least ten times. The J gene is TRBJ2-3, the V gene TRBV9; no clear D. The CDR3 runs 13 residues. Germline V CDR1 and CDR2: SGDLS, YYNGEE. The V and J ends lost 0 bases and 2 bases respectively, with 4 bases between them. The CDR3 spells CASSVGDTDTQYF. The CDR3 nucleotides read TGTGCCAGCAGCGTAGGGGACACAGATACGCAGTATTTT. Based on the CDR3 plus reference TRBV9 and TRBJ2-3, the full variable domain is DSGVTQTPKHLITATGQRVTLRCSPRSGDLSVYWYQQSLDQGLQFLIQYYNGEERAKGNILERFSAQQFPDLHSELNLSSLELGDSALYFCASSVGDTDTQYFGPGTRLTVL.

This clonotype was observed a few times. This chain joins TRBV24-1 and TRBJ2-3, with unresolved D. Trimming stripped 5 bases from V and 4 bases from J, with 9 bases between. Germline CDR1 is KGHDR and CDR2 is SFDVKD. The CDR3 covers 13 residues. As DNA, the CDR3 is TGTGCCACCAGTGTAAGTGGGGCAGATACGCAGTATTTT. Translation gives CATSVSGADTQYF.

This sequence joins TRBV2 and TRBJ1-4; D might be TRBD1 (5 bases). The CDR3 has 14 amino acids. V lost 6 bases to trimming and J lost 8 bases, with 16 bases between them. Looked up from germline, CDR1 is SNHLY and CDR2 is FYNNEI. CDR3 residues: CASSRNKEGEKLFF. As DNA, the CDR3 is TGTGCCAGCAGCCGAAACAAGGAGGGGGAAAAACTGTTTTTT.

The chain couples TRBV6-1 to TRBJ2-7; no reliable D call. The CDR3 totals 13 residues. Trimming left V 8 bases short and J 6 bases short, with 17 bases between. The germline V gene encodes CDR1 MNHNS and CDR2 SASEGT. Here the CDR3 reads CASWSTYRSEQYF. CDR3 bases: TGTGCCAGCTGGTCGACCTACCGCTCCGAGCAGTACTTC.

This clonotype appeared a few times. The CDR3 loop is CAISRGREDTEAFF. CDR3 sequence (DNA): TGTGCCATCTCCAGGGGGCGGGAGGACACTGAAGCTTTCTTT. This chain connects TRBV10-3 to TRBJ1-1; 8 bases match TRBD1. After removal of 8 bases from V and 3 bases from J, the junction contained 8 bases not matched to a gene. This CDR3 has 14 amino acids. From germline, CDR1 is ENHRY and CDR2 SYGVKD.

The V call is TRBV6-5, the J call TRBJ2-7, with a tentative D call TRBD1 (6 bases). Per the germline V gene, CDR1 is MNHEY and CDR2 is SVGAGI. The CDR3 has 11 amino acids. V dropped 4 bases and J dropped 10 bases, with 11 bases sitting between them. The CDR3 loop reads CASSFLGHQYF. In nucleotides, the CDR3 is TGTGCCAGCAGTTTCCTGGGACATCAGTACTTC.

This clonotype was seen a few times. The V and J genes are TRBV28 and TRBJ1-3, with D maybe TRBD1 (5 bases). Looked up from germline, CDR1 is MDHEN and CDR2 is SYDVKM. V lost 7 bases, J lost 0 bases, and 13 bases lay in between. CDR3 length equals 15 residues. The CDR3 sequence is CASIRWGSSGNTIYF. Here the CDR3 DNA reads TGTGCCAGCATAAGATGGGGCAGCTCTGGAAACACCATATATTTT.

The chain carries TRBV29-1 and TRBJ2-7; 7 nucleotides match TRBD1. This CDR3 region has 14 residues. The germline V gene has CDR1 SQVTM and CDR2 ANQGSEA. Trimming removed 4 bases from V and 2 bases from J; junction bases left unmatched: 8. The CDR3 region is CSVVPGQLTYEQYF. The CDR3 nucleotides are TGCAGCGTTGTTCCGGGACAGTTAACCTACGAGCAGTACTTC.

The chain links TRBV10-3 to TRBJ2-7, with D unresolved. The CDR3 has 14 residues. Germline CDR1 reads ENHRY; CDR2 reads SYGVKD. V was trimmed by 7 bases and J by 0 bases, leaving 13 bases between them. In nucleotides, the CDR3 is TGTGCCATCACTCCAGACTCCGGCTCCTACGAGCAGTACTTC. Translating gives CAITPDSGSYEQYF.

This clonotype has more than one count but fewer than ten. V gene TRBV7-9 combines with J gene TRBJ1-6, with D unclear. The V end was cut by 0 bases, the J end by 7 bases, with 10 bases between. The CDR3 loop spans 15 amino acids. Germline V lookup: CDR1 SEHNR, CDR2 FQNEAQ (reference sequence). The CDR3 DNA reads TGTGCCAGCAGCTTAGCGGGCAGAGTGAATTCACCCCTCCACTTT. Translating gives CASSLAGRVNSPLHF.

This clonotype was detected ten times or more. The V call is TRBV6-1, the J call TRBJ2-5; D unresolved. Trimming pared 3 bases from V and 7 bases from J, leaving 9 bases between. The CDR3 length is 12 residues. CDR1 is MNHNS and CDR2 is SASEGT in the germline V gene. CDR3 amino acids: CASSDGAPTQYF. The CDR3 bases are TGTGCCAGCAGTGACGGTGCCCCGACCCAGTACTTC.

V is TRBV7-3 and J is TRBJ2-5, with a weak D call TRBD2 (5 bases). The CDR3 has 13 amino acids. Between the trimmed V and J ends, which lost 2 bases and 5 bases, there was a span of 9 bases. Germline V CDR1 and CDR2: SGHTA, FQGTGA. The CDR3 reads CASSLYGVETQYF. The CDR3 DNA follows: TGTGCCAGCAGCTTATACGGGGTGGAGACCCAGTACTTC.

This clonotype was seen a single time. The V gene is TRBV9, the J gene TRBJ2-3, with 9 bases that match TRBD1. This CDR3 contains 16 residues. Germline lookup yields CDR1 SGDLS and CDR2 YYNGEE. Germline trimming cut 3 bases from V and 2 bases from J; bases unmatched to any gene: 7. CDR3 DNA sequence: TGTGCCAGCAGCGCTAGACAGGGGGGAATCACAGATACGCAGTATTTT. Protein: CASSARQGGITDTQYF.

This clonotype appeared many times. This chain uses TRBV7-6 with TRBJ2-7, with TRBD2 identical over 7 bases. Germline values: CDR1 SGHVS, CDR2 FNYEAQ. J gave up 3 bases and V 1 base, and 9 bases lay outside the gene matches. This CDR3 has 16 residues. The CDR3 here is CASSLDLASGFYEQYF. The CDR3 DNA reads TGTGCCAGCAGCTTAGATTTGGCTAGCGGATTCTACGAGCAGTACTTC.

This clonotype was counted at least ten times. The CDR3: CAISELVSTDYGYTF. The CDR3 DNA follows: TGTGCCATCAGTGAGTTGGTATCTACGGACTATGGCTACACCTTC. The chain uses TRBV10-3 and TRBJ1-2; D is unclear. Deletions cut 1 base from V and 3 bases from J, with 12 bases between. Looked up from germline, CDR1 is ENHRY and CDR2 is SYGVKD. This CDR3 has 15 residues.

This clonotype was recorded a few times. CDR3 sequence: CASIGAGGSISGANVLTF. The DNA for the CDR3 is TGTGCCAGCATCGGAGCGGGGGGCTCAATCTCTGGGGCCAACGTCCTGACTTTC. V usage is TRBV28 and J usage is TRBJ2-6, with 9 nucleotides matching TRBD2. Looked up from germline, CDR1 is MDHEN and CDR2 is SYDVKM. This CDR3 has 18 residues. The J segment lost 0 bases and the V segment lost 7 bases, leaving 10 bases of the junction unmatched.

V gene TRBV7-8 combines with J gene TRBJ1-1; D is uncertain. The CDR3 contains 13 residues. V was pared by 8 bases and J by 0 bases, with 10 bases between. The germline V gene encodes CDR1 SGHVS and CDR2 FQNEAQ. As DNA, the CDR3 is TGTGCCAGCTCTGAGGATCTGAACACTGAAGCTTTCTTT. Residues: CASSEDLNTEAFF.

Many counts were recorded for this clonotype. The chain employs TRBV5-1 and TRBJ2-3, with D tentatively TRBD1 (6 bases). Trimming stripped 1 base from V and 1 base from J, with 10 bases between. This CDR3 is 15 amino acids long. Germline-derived CDR1 and CDR2 are SGHRS and YFSETQ. The CDR3 DNA reads TGCGCCAGCAGCTTGTCGGCAGGGGGCACAGATACGCAGTATTTT. Protein: CASSLSAGGTDTQYF.

The genes are TRBV19 and TRBJ2-7, with TRBD2 identical over 9 bases. Unmatched junction bases numbered 4, after V lost 3 bases and J lost 1 base. The CDR3 has 15 residues. CDR1 and CDR2 from the germline V gene are LNHDA and SQIVND (reference sequence). In nucleotides, the CDR3 is TGTGCCAGTAGTATCGGTAGCGGGAGTTCCTACGAGCAGTACTTC. Translating it yields CASSIGSGSSYEQYF.